This entry concerns a single T cell receptor (beta chain). The data are from a study of technical replicates of blood from a handful of donors. Produced via immunoSEQ multiplex PCR; TCRdb's table is partial and in-frame only. The data show fewer than 75,000 clones, 88% seen once. The TCR sequence derives from a human donor in good health. Some clones in this sample may be carry-over from other donors' samples. Sequencing input: PBMCs.

The CDR3 is CASSLRDSALYEQYF. The CDR3 DNA is TGTGCCAGCAGCTTACGGGACAGCGCACTCTACGAGCAGTACTTC. The chain carries TRBV7-7 and TRBJ2-7; the match to TRBD1 covers 7 bases. The germline V gene has CDR1 SSHAT and CDR2 FNYEAQ (reference sequence). The CDR3 has 15 amino acids. V was clipped by 2 bases and J by 3 bases; unmatched bases: 7.